This is a list of T cell receptor beta chains from one sample in a study of CD8 T cells in ankylosing spondylitis. TCRdb re-derived calls from the 5' RACE reads in MiXCR, one entry per CDR3 protein. The sample comprises under 150,000 distinct CDR3 sequences, around 8.5% of which are singletons, and approximately 3.4% rests with the top ten. The sequenced sample consisted of blood, either unsorted or a sorted T cell fraction (not recorded which). These TCRs come from a male donor with ankylosing spondylitis or in good health (not recorded which). CDR3s include the opening cysteine and the closing phenylalanine or tryptophan. D genes are given only for firm matches. A row's size may be missing; if present it is once, few, many or a size class.

NA,TRBV29-1,TRBJ2-7,many,CSVEFDRTYEQYF,TGCAGCGTTGAGTTCGACAGAACCTACGAGCAGTACTTC
TRBD1,TRBV20-1,TRBJ2-7,many,CSTYRSGGHEQYF,TGCAGCACGTATCGTTCAGGGGGCCACGAGCAGTACTTC
NA,TRBV29-1,TRBJ2-7,few,CSAESSYEQYF,TGCAGCGCGGAGAGCTCCTACGAGCAGTACTTC
NA,TRBV11-2,TRBJ2-2,NA,CASSLVVVDTGELFF,TGTGCCAGCAGCTTAGTTGTCGTCGACACCGGGGAGCTGTTTTTT
TRBD2,TRBV18,TRBJ2-5,NA,CASSPPLAGETQYF,TGTGCCAGCTCACCACCATTAGCGGGGGAGACCCAGTACTTC
TRBD1,TRBV12-3/TRBV12-4,TRBJ1-1,many,CASSFGTVNTEAFF,TGTGCCAGCAGTTTTGGGACAGTGAACACTGAAGCTTTCTTT
NA,TRBV29-1,TRBJ2-1,many,CSVAHSSYNEQFF,TGCAGCGTTGCGCATAGCTCCTACAATGAGCAGTTCTTC
TRBD2,TRBV12-3/TRBV12-4,TRBJ2-1,many,CASSATSGRLGEQFF,TGTGCCAGCTCCGCGACTAGCGGGAGACTTGGTGAGCAGTTCTTC
NA,TRBV20-1,TRBJ1-3,many,CSARVAGNSGNTIYF,TGCAGTGCTAGGGTGGCAGGGAACTCTGGAAACACCATATATTTT
TRBD1,TRBV12-3/TRBV12-4,TRBJ1-3,many,CASSLGTGFSGNTIYF,TGTGCCAGCAGTTTAGGGACAGGGTTCTCTGGAAACACCATATATTTT
NA,TRBV4-2,TRBJ2-5,NA,CASSPAGRGTETQYF,TGTGCCAGCAGCCCCGCCGGAAGGGGGACGGAGACCCAGTACTTC
NA,TRBV7-2,TRBJ1-3,many,CASSQLGNSGNTIYF,TGTGCCAGCAGTCAGTTGGGAAACTCTGGAAACACCATATATTTT
NA,TRBV29-1,TRBJ2-7,many,CSVELPDHPYEQYF,TGCAGCGTTGAGTTACCGGACCATCCCTACGAGCAGTACTTC
NA,TRBV20-1,TRBJ2-1,NA,CSASGVNEQFF,TGCAGTGCTAGTGGGGTCAATGAGCAGTTCTTC
NA,TRBV5-1,TRBJ1-2,many,CASSIDDGADGTF,TGCGCCAGCAGCATCGACGACGGAGCTGACGGCACCTTC
NA,TRBV2,TRBJ1-5,NA,CASSPRMSNQPQHF,TGTGCCAGCAGTCCGAGGATGAGCAATCAGCCCCAGCATTTT
NA,TRBV5-1,TRBJ2-1,many,CASSTRLQGPYNEQFF,TGCGCCAGCAGCACAAGACTGCAGGGCCCCTACAATGAGCAGTTCTTC
TRBD1,TRBV9,TRBJ2-5,many,CASSVAGGQGAGETQYF,TGTGCCAGCAGCGTAGCTGGAGGGCAGGGGGCGGGTGAGACCCAGTACTTC
TRBD2,TRBV18,TRBJ2-4,NA,CASSPPFASGSYVTNSAKNIQYF,TGTGCCAGCTCACCACCCTTCGCTAGCGGGAGTTATGTCACCAACTCAGCCAAAAACATTCAGTACTTC
TRBD2,TRBV20-1,TRBJ2-5,many,CSAPMGLAEAETQYF,TGCAGTGCTCCGATGGGACTAGCGGAGGCCGAGACCCAGTACTTC
TRBD1,TRBV4-2,TRBJ2-7,NA,CASTTGQGAHEQYF,TGTGCCAGCACTACGGGGCAGGGGGCCCACGAGCAGTACTTC
TRBD1,TRBV5-1,TRBJ1-1,many,CASSLEGAANTEAFF,TGCGCCAGCAGCTTGGAGGGGGCAGCGAACACTGAAGCTTTCTTT
NA,TRBV5-1,TRBJ1-5,NA,CASSTTTNQPQHF,TGCGCCAGTTCAACAACCACCAATCAGCCCCAGCATTTT
TRBD2,TRBV12-3/TRBV12-4,TRBJ2-3,NA,CASIHSGIGQATDTQYF,TGTGCCAGCATCCATAGCGGGATAGGGCAGGCCACAGATACGCAGTATTTT
TRBD2,TRBV12-3/TRBV12-4,TRBJ2-3,NA,CASSVSGRSADTQYF,TGTGCCAGCAGTGTTAGCGGGAGAAGCGCAGATACGCAGTATTTT
NA,TRBV20-1,TRBJ2-1,many,CSARESDSYNEQFF,TGCAGTGCTAGAGAGTCCGATTCCTACAATGAGCAGTTCTTC
TRBD1,TRBV20-1,TRBJ1-5,many,CSARGQGSVQPQHF,TGCAGTGCTAGAGGACAGGGCTCGGTTCAGCCCCAGCATTTT
NA,TRBV9,TRBJ2-2,few,CASSVTAGELFF,TGTGCCAGCAGCGTAACGGCCGGGGAGCTGTTTTTT
NA,TRBV9,TRBJ2-2,many,CASSVESWTLNTGELFF,TGTGCCAGCAGCGTAGAATCCTGGACTCTGAACACCGGGGAGCTGTTTTTT
TRBD1,TRBV29-1,TRBJ2-7,many,CSVDGLGQGDEQYF,TGCAGCGTTGACGGTTTGGGACAGGGAGACGAGCAGTACTTC
NA,TRBV5-1,TRBJ2-1,NA,CASSLGGRDSYNEQFF,TGCGCCAGCAGCTTGGGTGGTAGGGACTCCTACAATGAGCAGTTCTTC
NA,TRBV7-2,TRBJ2-7,many,CASSWGRNSYEQYF,TGTGCCAGCAGCTGGGGACGGAACTCCTACGAGCAGTACTTC
NA,TRBV12-1,TRBJ1-1,many,CASSPAFF,TGTGCCAGCAGCCCAGCTTTCTTT